This passage covers 16 T cell receptor beta chains from one sample sequenced in a study of cytomegalovirus exposure and HLA in healthy donors. Repertoires were generated with immunoSEQ multiplex PCR, while TCRdb's copy carries only in-frame clones and drops some. The sample includes approximately 60,000 clones, 75% to 95% seen only once; the top ten take around 2.9%. Specimen: PBMCs. These receptors all stem from a man aged 18 to 29 in good health and CMV-seronegative.

The chain combines TRBV11-3 with TRBJ1-4; D call uncertain. The CDR3 is 11 residues long. V lost 8 bases and J lost 6, with 7 bases in between. The germline V gene encodes CDR1 SGHNT and CDR2 YENEEA. For the CDR3, the DNA is TGTGCCAGCCCGGGAGATGAAAAACTGTTTTTT. Amino acid sequence: CASPGDEKLFF.

This rearrangement joins TRBV4-2 to TRBJ1-4; D not certain. The V end lost 1 base, the J end lost 8 bases, and 8 bases lay between the germline ends. CDR3 length: 13 residues. Per germline, CDR1 LGHNA and CDR2 YNFKEQ. CDR3 amino acids: CASSQVSGEKLFF. In nucleotides, the CDR3 is TGTGCCAGCAGCCAAGTTTCGGGGGAAAAACTGTTTTTT.

The chain recombines TRBV6-1 with TRBJ1-1, with TRBD1 matching 9 bases. Germline V lookup: CDR1 MNHNS, CDR2 SASEGT. V dropped 6 bases and J dropped 3; count of bases not matched to a gene: 5. This CDR3 has 14 residues. Here the CDR3 reads CASRDRGFDTEAFF. The CDR3 DNA follows: TGTGCCAGCAGGGACAGGGGCTTCGACACTGAAGCTTTCTTT.

This chain uses TRBV5-1 with TRBJ2-7, with D hard to call. Germline V gene lookup returns CDR1 SGHRS and CDR2 YFSETQ. The germline V and J ends were trimmed by 2 bases and 2 bases, with 8 bases remaining between them. This CDR3 is built from 13 residues. The CDR3 loop reads CASSLARAYEQYF. The CDR3 nucleotides read TGCGCCAGCAGCTTAGCCCGTGCCTACGAGCAGTACTTC. Full variable domain (rest looked up from reference TRBV5-1 and TRBJ2-7): KAGVTQTPRYLIKTRGQQVTLSCSPISGHRSVSWYQQTPGQGLQFLFEYFSETQRNKGNFPGRFSGRQFSNSRSEMNVSTLELGDSALYLCASSLARAYEQYFGPGTRLTVT.

The chain links TRBV13 to TRBJ1-1, with 7 bases matching TRBD1. This CDR3 is built from 16 residues. CDR1 is PRHDT, CDR2 FYEKMQ, per germline (reference sequence). V was clipped by 0 bases and J by 5 bases; unmatched bases: 9. The DNA for the CDR3 is TGTGCCAGCAGCTTAGGCCACAGGGGCAGAGTTACTGAAGCTTTCTTT. This gives the protein CASSLGHRGRVTEAFF.

The chain carries TRBV6-5 and TRBJ2-7, with D maybe TRBD2 (6 bases). Germline V lookup: CDR1 MNHEY, CDR2 SVGAGI. Trimming took off 0 bases at V and 4 bases at J, with 13 bases between the two ends. There are 15 residues in the CDR3. DNA of the CDR3: TGTGCCAGCAGTTACTCGATTTCGCGGGGTTACGAGCAGTACTTC. Translation gives CASSYSISRGYEQYF.

The gene calls are TRBV19 and TRBJ2-1, with 8 bases fitting TRBD2. With 7 bases clipped from V and 0 bases from J, the junction kept 5 bases outside the gene matches. Per the germline V gene, CDR1 is LNHDA and CDR2 is SQIVND (reference sequence). CDR3 length equals 15 residues. CDR3 region: CASKTSGRSYNEQFF. The CDR3 DNA follows: TGTGCCAGTAAAACTAGCGGCCGCTCCTACAATGAGCAGTTCTTC.

The rearrangement joins TRBV15 to TRBJ2-3; 7 bases match TRBD2. Germline-derived CDR1 and CDR2 are LNHNV and YYDKDF (reference sequence). The CDR3 has 15 residues. After removal of 5 bases from V and 0 bases from J, the junction contained 5 bases not matched to a gene. CDR3 sequence (DNA): TGTGCCACCAGCTCTAGCGGCCCTAGCACAGATACGCAGTATTTT. This encodes CATSSSGPSTDTQYF.

The chain recombines TRBV27 with TRBJ2-5; TRBD1 might be the D (7 bases). The CDR3 is made up of 15 amino acids. Looked up from germline, CDR1 is MNHEY and CDR2 is SMNVEV (reference sequence). Trimming cost V 6 bases and J 2 bases, with 16 bases left between them. The CDR3, as DNA: TGTGCCAGCAGCTCAAGGAGGGGGCTACAAGAGACCCAGTACTTC. This codes for CASSSRRGLQETQYF.

The gene calls are TRBV4-1 and TRBJ2-4; the D is unclear. V shed 1 base and J shed 0 bases, with 13 bases lying between them. Germline CDR1 is MGHRA and CDR2 is YSYEKL. The CDR3 consists of 17 residues. CDR3 region: CASSQGRDTLAKNIQYF. The CDR3 nucleotides read TGCGCCAGCAGCCAAGGTCGCGACACCTTAGCCAAAAACATTCAGTACTTC.

This chain links TRBV10-3 with TRBJ2-3; unclear D gene. CDR1 ENHRY and CDR2 SYGVKD come from the germline V gene. The CDR3 spans 12 residues. Between the trimmed V and J ends, which lost 2 bases and 5 bases, there was a span of 5 bases. CDR3 sequence: CAISEGLDTQYF. DNA for the CDR3: TGTGCCATCAGTGAGGGGCTAGATACGCAGTATTTT.

The rearrangement links TRBV7-9 to TRBJ2-1; maybe TRBD1 (6 bases). The CDR3 consists of 17 residues. Germline CDR1 is SEHNR and CDR2 is FQNEAQ (reference sequence). Trimming removed 3 bases at V and 4 bases at J, with 19 bases between. CDR3: CASSFSLLWTEYNEQFF. The CDR3 bases are TGTGCCAGCAGCTTCTCCCTGCTCTGGACAGAATACAATGAGCAGTTCTTC.

The chain employs TRBV18 and TRBJ2-2; 10 positions agree with TRBD2. The CDR3 extends over 16 amino acids. The V gene's germline CDR1 is KGHSH and CDR2 LQKENI. The J segment lost 3 bases and the V segment lost 1 base, leaving 2 bases of the junction unmatched. The CDR3 region has the DNA TGTGCCAGCTCACCACGGCTAGCGGGAGACACCGGGGAGCTGTTTTTT. This encodes CASSPRLAGDTGELFF.

This clone was recorded only once. The V call is TRBV18, the J call TRBJ1-4, with 9 bases matching TRBD1. CDR1 and CDR2 (germline): KGHSH, LQKENI. Trimming cost V 3 bases and J 4 bases; bases outside gene matches: 3. The CDR3 loop spans 15 amino acids. The CDR3 spells CASSPVDRGNEKLFF. CDR3 DNA: TGTGCCAGCTCACCGGTGGACAGGGGTAATGAAAAACTGTTTTTT.

Concerning this clone itself: The junction departs from germline at one end; a sequencing error may be responsible. The chain combines TRBV19 with TRBJ1-5, with 8 nucleotides matching TRBD1. Germline values: CDR1 LNHDA, CDR2 SQIVND (reference sequence). The CDR3 contains 15 residues. This CDR3 reads CTSSTTGVSNQPQHF. The CDR3 DNA sequence: TGTACCAGTAGTACGACAGGGGTTAGCAATCAGCCCCAGCATTTT.

This clone showed up just a few times. This chain joins TRBV18 and TRBJ1-1, with TRBD1 matching over 7 bases. V shed 5 bases, J shed 8 bases, and the junction held 5 bases outside the gene matches. In germline, CDR1 is KGHSH, CDR2 LQKENI. CDR3 length equals 12 residues. CDR3: CASSLDRSEAFF. Written as DNA, the CDR3 is TGTGCCAGCTCATTGGACAGGTCGGAAGCTTTCTTT.